This T cell receptor beta chain came from a study of T-cell reconstitution after alpha-beta-depleted transplantation in children. Between the trimmed V and J ends, which lost 3 bases and 1 base, there was a span of 10 bases. The germline gives CDR1 MNHEY, CDR2 SMNVEV (reference sequence). CDR3 size: 14 residues. Findings of the study overall: Newly generated T cells supplied most T-cell counts and diversity one year post-transplant. The high TCRbeta diversity at day 60 in some patients came from surviving recipient T cells and thymic progenitors.

This clonotype was seen ten or more times. The antigen remains unidentified. Researchers prepared the TCRbeta library using unique molecular identifiers, the study reports. Using its own MiXCR run on the PCR reads, TCRdb lists one record per CDR3 protein. This table holds 670,000 or so distinct CDR3 sequences, around 13% found once. The sample was PBMCs, taken before TCRalphabeta/CD19-depleted stem cell transplant. The rearrangement joins TRBV27 to TRBJ2-7, with a possible D match to TRBD2 (6 bases). This sequence was found in a girl aged 2 to 9 with congenital amegakaryocytic thrombocytopenia, due to receive a stem cell transplant. The CDR3 protein is CASSFTSHSYEQYF. DNA of the CDR3: TGTGCCAGCAGTTTTACTAGCCATTCCTACGAGCAGTACTTC.